Below, 8 T cell receptor beta chains from the same sample are listed, as sequenced in a study of blood T cell repertoires in COVID-19. TCRdb's copy holds only in-frame clones and misses some; the assay was immunoSEQ multiplex PCR. The repertoire holds tens of thousands of clones, with 88% as singletons. Material: peripheral blood. These receptors all come from a man aged 60 to 75 with COVID-19, enrolled during active disease.

The chain has TRBV2 and TRBJ2-1, with TRBD2 identical over 12 bases. Germline trimming cut 6 bases from V and 5 bases from J; bases unmatched to any gene: 2. The germline V gene encodes CDR1 SNHLY and CDR2 FYNNEI. This CDR3 is built from 14 residues. The CDR3 loop is CASRRLAGDNEQFF. In DNA, the CDR3 is TGTGCCAGCAGACGACTAGCGGGAGACAATGAGCAGTTCTTC.

The J gene is TRBJ2-7, the V gene TRBV28; no clear D. The CDR3 is made up of 11 amino acids. Germline V gene data show CDR1 as MDHEN and CDR2 as SYDVKM. The ends were cut back, 8 bases at V and 5 bases at J, with 10 bases in the middle. CDR3 loop: CASGRTDEQYF. The DNA for the CDR3 is TGTGCCAGCGGCCGTACAGACGAGCAGTACTTC.

J is TRBJ1-4 and V is TRBV6-5; a possible D gene is TRBD1 (6 bases). The V gene's germline CDR1 is MNHEY and CDR2 SVGAGI. The ends were cut back, 2 bases at V and 8 bases at J, with 12 bases in the middle. This CDR3 is 14 amino acids long. The CDR3 bases are TGTGCCAGCAGTTACGGCGGCGGACAGGAAAAACTGTTTTTT. Amino acids: CASSYGGGQEKLFF.

The rearrangement links TRBV28 to TRBJ2-7; perhaps TRBD2 as D (6 bases). This CDR3 spans 12 amino acids. Germline assignment: CDR1 MDHEN and CDR2 SYDVKM. The V end was cut by 7 bases, the J end by 8 bases, with 15 bases between. The CDR3 coding sequence is TGTGCCAGCACTCAGAGGAGGGAAAAGCAGTACTTC. Its protein is CASTQRREKQYF.

This chain links TRBV27 with TRBJ2-5, with 9 bases identical to TRBD2. The V and J ends lost 3 bases and 3 bases, in that order; junction bases with no gene match: 8. The CDR3 covers 16 residues. The germline V gene has CDR1 MNHEY and CDR2 SMNVEV (reference sequence). CDR3 amino acids: CASSFDFSGGKETQYF. As DNA, the CDR3 is TGTGCCAGCAGTTTTGATTTTAGCGGGGGAAAAGAGACCCAGTACTTC.

The rearrangement uses TRBV28 and TRBJ2-2, with TRBD1 as a possible D gene (5 bases). The length of the CDR3 is 13 residues. Germline V lookup: CDR1 MDHEN, CDR2 SYDVKM. Trimming left V 6 bases short and J 5 bases short, with 10 bases between. The CDR3 loop is CASSPPGTGELFF. In DNA, the CDR3 is TGTGCCAGCAGCCCCCCAGGGACCGGGGAGCTGTTTTTT.

The V gene is TRBV27, the J gene TRBJ2-5; D is uncertain. The CDR3 spans 15 residues. CDR1 and CDR2 from the germline V gene are MNHEY and SMNVEV (reference sequence). Trimming removed 5 bases at V and 4 bases at J, with 17 bases between. CDR3 protein: CASSRTSVGRETQYF. The CDR3 nucleotides are TGTGCCAGCAGTCGAACGTCAGTGGGCCGAGAGACCCAGTACTTC.

V is TRBV11-3 and J is TRBJ2-6; D is undetermined. Per germline, CDR1 SGHNT and CDR2 YENEEA. The CDR3 totals 16 residues. Trimming shortened V by 3 bases and J by 3 bases, and 12 bases separated the two germline ends. The CDR3 loop is CASSLHYYRGANVLTF. The CDR3 nucleotides read TGTGCCAGCAGCTTGCATTACTATCGTGGGGCCAACGTCCTGACTTTC.